This TCR beta chain is drawn from a study of blood T cell repertoires in COVID-19. Across the whole study: Samples came from the United States, Italy and Spain, spanning acute and convalescent COVID-19. The cDNA or gDNA used as material had been derived from T cells, B-cell-depleted T cells, or PBMCs.

Per the authors' pipeline: Estimates of nucleated cell counts were drawn from the amplification of reference gene primers. Sequenced by immunoSEQ multiplex PCR; TCRdb stores in-frame clones only, minus some. The DNA gave D and trimming, while V, J and clone size come from that table. The table shows roughly 230,000 clones, with 84% occurring only once. Recovered status in Cohort 3 required two negative PCRs, clearance, or symptom resolution. Germline CDR1 KGHDR, CDR2 SFDVKD. The trim removed 6 bases at V and 3 bases at J, leaving 6 bases unmatched. The CDR3 totals 15 residues. The sequenced material came from PBMCs or T cells enriched from blood (not recorded which). The TCR originated in a man aged 45 to 65 who had recovered from COVID-19. V gene TRBV24-1 combines with J gene TRBJ2-3; 9 bases line up with TRBD1. The DNA for the CDR3 is TGTGCCACCAGTCGCGGGACAGGGACGACAGATACGCAGTATTTT. Translated: CATSRGTGTTDTQYF.